Below, one TCR beta chain is given with its context. Its specificity is unknown. The CDR3 runs to 17 residues. Germline assignment: CDR1 SGHDT and CDR2 YYEEEE. V lost 3 bases and J lost 5; bases outside the gene matches: 13. Two lung cancer pathologists independently confirmed each histologic diagnosis. The data were obtained in a study of immune evolution from preneoplasia to lung adenocarcinoma. Study findings and constraints: KRAS-mutant nodules had the highest T cell clonality.

Repertoires were generated with immunoSEQ multiplex PCR, while TCRdb's copy carries only in-frame clones and drops some. The repertoire consists of over a thousand clones, with around 19% occurring once and the leading ten covering about 9.2%. The sample taken for sequencing was FFPE invasive lung adenocarcinoma tissue. The chain recombines TRBV5-6 with TRBJ1-5; 8 positions agree with TRBD1. This TCR was recovered from a person aged 45-69 years with lung adenocarcinoma. This chain's CDR3 is CASSSMKRTGLDQPQHF. The CDR3 DNA follows: TGTGCCAGCAGCTCAATGAAAAGGACAGGGTTAGATCAGCCCCAGCATTTT. The variable domain in full, completed from reference TRBV5-6 and TRBJ1-5, reads DAGVTQSPTHLIKTRGQQVTLRCSPKSGHDTVSWYQQALGQGPQFIFQYYEEEERQRGNFPDRFSGHQFPNYSSELNVNALLLGDSALYLCASSSMKRTGLDQPQHFGDGTRLSIL.